The clone carrying this T cell receptor (beta chain) has at least ten counts. The data were obtained in a study of T-cell reconstitution after alpha-beta-depleted transplantation in children. CDR3 length equals 11 residues. V shed 1 base and J shed 1 base, with 1 base lying between them. The germline CDR1 and CDR2 sequences are DFQATT and SNEGSKA (reference sequence). Construction of the TCRbeta library involved unique molecular identifiers. TCRdb reanalysed the PCR reads using MiXCR and keeps one entry per CDR3 protein. The sample contains about 610,000 distinct CDR3 sequences, 10% to 13% of which appear only once.

The V call is TRBV20-1, the J call TRBJ2-5; the D is unclear. This TCR was recovered from a human donor who donated a stem cell graft to a child with acute myeloid leukemia. The specimen was PBMCs from the stem cell graft donor, collected from the stem cell graft. Written as DNA, the CDR3 is TGCAGTGCTAGAGTCCAAGAGACCCAGTACTTC. Translating gives CSARVQETQYF.